These 8 T cell receptor beta chains were sequenced from one sample in a study of beta chain features in type 1 diabetes. Expressed TCRB transcripts were sequenced because the isolated RNA had all been reverse transcribed beforehand. Measured with immunoSEQ multiplex PCR; TCRdb has only the in-frame clones, and not every one. The table records 600,000 to 650,000 clones, 15% to 18% of them present only once. Sequences were obtained from naive CD4+ T cells from blood. The receptor set was obtained from a man between 18 and 29 years old in good health.

The V call is TRBV5-1, the J call TRBJ2-1, with 7 bases aligning to TRBD1. Germline CDR1 reads SGHRS; CDR2 reads YFSETQ. V trimming: 1 base; J trimming: 13 bases; junction bases outside the gene matches: 8. There are 13 residues in the CDR3. CDR3 sequence: CASSLPEGAFQFF. The CDR3 nucleotides are TGCGCCAGCAGCTTGCCAGAGGGGGCGTTCCAGTTCTTC.

The V and J genes are TRBV25-1 and TRBJ1-2; no clear D gene. CDR1 MGHDK and CDR2 SYGVNS come from the germline V gene. This CDR3 comprises 18 residues. V was pared by 1 base and J by 7 bases, with 25 bases between. The CDR3 protein is CASSELTDAGRPSGGYTF. As DNA, the CDR3 is TGTGCCAGCAGTGAATTAACAGACGCAGGACGGCCCTCGGGTGGCTACACCTTC.

This clone was observed a few times. The sample has other DNA sequences that encode this CDR3 too. V gene TRBV2 combines with J gene TRBJ1-1; D unclear. V lost 6 bases and J lost 1, with 9 bases in between. This CDR3 has 13 amino acids. Germline assignment: CDR1 SNHLY and CDR2 FYNNEI. CDR3 nucleotide sequence: TGTGCCAGCAGACTAACTGAGAACACTGAAGCTTTCTTT. Encoded protein: CASRLTENTEAFF.

This clone came up a few times. The CDR3 here is CASSASRDRGFYEQYF. CDR3 in DNA: TGTGCCAGCAGCGCAAGCCGGGACAGGGGTTTCTACGAGCAGTACTTC. The chain carries TRBV9 and TRBJ2-7; 10 nucleotides match TRBD1. The CDR3 has 16 amino acids. Trimming took 3 bases from V and 3 from J; bases not matched to a gene: 9. From germline, CDR1 is SGDLS and CDR2 YYNGEE.

Only a few counts were recorded for this clone. The V gene is TRBV27, the J gene TRBJ1-4; 9 nucleotides align to TRBD1. Trimming cost V 4 bases and J 6 bases; bases outside gene matches: 3. The CDR3 spans 14 residues. CDR1 MNHEY and CDR2 SMNVEV come from the germline V gene (reference sequence). CDR3 DNA sequence: TGTGCCAGCAGTTCAACAGGGGGCCATGAAAAACTGTTTTTT. It codes for CASSSTGGHEKLFF.

This clone was counted only a few times. This chain uses TRBV30 with TRBJ2-1, with 7 bases fitting TRBD2. The CDR3 length is 15 residues. V shed 1 base and J 1 base; nucleotides not matched to a gene: 4. Germline CDR1 GTSNPN, CDR2 SVGIG (reference sequence). The CDR3 DNA sequence: TGTGCCTGGAGTGGGTCAGCGGGGTCCTACAATGAGCAGTTCTTC. This sequence encodes CAWSGSAGSYNEQFF.

The chain carries TRBV6-5 and TRBJ2-1, with 7 bases fitting TRBD2. V dropped 6 bases and J dropped 6; count of bases not matched to a gene: 5. Germline V gives CDR1 MNHEY, CDR2 SVGAGI. This CDR3 comprises 13 residues. The CDR3 reads CASRVSGPNEQFF. The CDR3, as DNA: TGTGCCAGCAGGGTTAGCGGGCCCAATGAGCAGTTCTTC.

V is TRBV6-5 and J is TRBJ2-5; 10 positions match TRBD2. The germline CDR1 and CDR2 sequences are MNHEY and SVGAGI. The CDR3 is made up of 13 amino acids. The junction had 4 bases not matched to a gene; V was cut back by 5 bases and J by 7 bases. The CDR3 coding sequence is TGTGCCAGCAGTCTAGCGGGAGTTGGGACCCAGTACTTC. Amino acid sequence: CASSLAGVGTQYF.